The 24 T cell receptor beta chains given below trace back to one sample, sequenced in a study of shared clonotypes between healthy human individuals (TCRdb year 2020). The method behind the library was the immunoSEQ multiplex PCR assay. TCRdb re-hosts the immuneACCESS table, in-frame sequences only. Its copies lack some clones; in the studies checked, an unresolved V gene accounts for under half of them, and the cause for the rest is not known. The sample includes around 1,100,000 clones, with about 80% observed a single time. The top ten constitute roughly 0.83% of the sample. The sequenced sample consisted of memory CD4+ T cells from PBMCs. Read against the paper, the sample's cell subset or site label means: CD45RA-negative fraction. The source is a man aged 18-30 years in good health. Some clones in this sample may be carry-over from other donors' samples.

This clone was recorded once. CDR3 DNA: TGTGCCAGCAGTCCAAGGACAGGGGGTGGTGAAGCTTTCTTT. Protein: CASSPRTGGGEAFF. V and J are TRBV27 and TRBJ1-1, with 10 bases fitting TRBD1. V trimming: 5 bases; J trimming: 7 bases; junction bases outside the gene matches: 7. CDR3 size: 14 residues. In germline, CDR1 is MNHEY, CDR2 SMNVEV (reference sequence).

V usage is TRBV27 and J usage is TRBJ1-2; maybe TRBD1 (5 bases). Germline CDR1 and CDR2: MNHEY and SMNVEV (reference sequence). V was clipped by 5 bases and J by 2 bases, with 12 bases between them. The CDR3 totals 14 residues. DNA for the CDR3: TGTGCCAGCAGTGTCTACCGGGACAACTATGGCTACACCTTC. This sequence encodes CASSVYRDNYGYTF.

This clone was recorded once. The rearrangement joins TRBV5-5 to TRBJ2-7; D remains unclear. Trimming pared 1 base from V and 4 bases from J, leaving 12 bases between. CDR1 and CDR2 from the germline V gene are SGHKS and YYEKEE (reference sequence). The CDR3 spans 14 residues. CDR3 sequence (DNA): TGTGCCAGCAGCTTGTCGCAAGGCCCATACGAGCAGTACTTC. It is translated as CASSLSQGPYEQYF. The whole variable domain, remainder taken from reference TRBV5-5 and TRBJ2-7, is DAGVTQSPTHLIKTRGQQVTLRCSPISGHKSVSWYQQVLGQGPQFIFQYYEKEERGRGNFPDRFSARQFPNYSSELNVNALLLGDSALYLCASSLSQGPYEQYFGPGTRLTVT.

There are a few counts of this clone. The chain is built from TRBV10-1 and TRBJ2-2, with 7 positions matching TRBD2. Germline-derived CDR1 and CDR2 are WNHNN and SYGVQD (reference sequence). The CDR3 spans 18 residues. The V gene end was trimmed by 7 bases and the J gene end by 0 bases; junction bases not matched to a gene: 14. The CDR3 region is CASKDPPSSGANTGELFF. CDR3 bases: TGCGCCAGCAAAGATCCCCCCTCTAGCGGCGCGAACACCGGGGAGCTGTTTTTT.

The CDR3 spells CASSLHGVEGTYEQYF. DNA for the CDR3: TGTGCCAGCAGCTTACATGGGGTTGAGGGTACCTACGAGCAGTACTTC. This chain joins TRBV5-6 and TRBJ2-7; a possible D gene is TRBD2 (5 bases). The CDR3 is made up of 16 amino acids. Trimming pared 2 bases from V and 2 bases from J, leaving 17 bases between. Germline CDR1 and CDR2: SGHDT and YYEEEE.

The chain links TRBV7-6 to TRBJ2-5; 8 nucleotides line up with TRBD2. From germline, CDR1 is SGHVS and CDR2 FNYEAQ. V trimming: 4 bases; J trimming: 5 bases; junction bases outside the gene matches: 9. The CDR3 consists of 15 residues. The CDR3 DNA reads as TGTGCCAGCAGCTCGCTCGGGGGGGTTGGTGAGACCCAGTACTTC. Its translation: CASSSLGGVGETQYF.

In its sample, this clone was seen once. The chain is built from TRBV2 and TRBJ2-3; 11 nucleotides align to TRBD1. CDR3 length equals 15 residues. J gave up 10 bases and V 4 bases, and 10 bases lay outside the gene matches. The germline CDR1 and CDR2 sequences are SNHLY and FYNNEI. CDR3 residues: CASSGTGGPWGAQYF. CDR3 DNA: TGTGCCAGCAGTGGGACAGGGGGCCCGTGGGGTGCGCAGTATTTT. The complete variable domain, with remaining parts taken from reference TRBV2 and TRBJ2-3, reads EPEVTQTPSHQVTQMGQEVILRCVPISNHLYFYWYRQILGQKVEFLVSFYNNEISEKSEIFDDQFSVERPDGSNFTLKIRSTKLEDSAMYFCASSGTGGPWGAQYFGPGTRLTVL.

The rearrangement links TRBV28 to TRBJ2-7; TRBD1 aligns across 7 bases. Germline assignment: CDR1 MDHEN and CDR2 SYDVKM. This CDR3 region has 14 residues. Losses at the gene ends were 5 bases for V and 3 bases for J; bases not matched to a gene: 7. The CDR3 protein is CASSRTGTVYEQYF. CDR3 coding DNA: TGTGCCAGCAGTCGTACCGGGACAGTCTACGAGCAGTACTTC. Full variable domain (missing parts from reference TRBV28 and TRBJ2-7): DVKVTQSSRYLVKRTGEKVFLECVQDMDHENMFWYRQDPGLGLRLIYFSYDVKMKEKGDIPEGYSVSREKKERFSLILESASTNQTSMYLCASSRTGTVYEQYFGPGTRLTVT.

This clone was seen only a few times. The chain is built from TRBV7-2 and TRBJ1-1; D gene unclear. Germline V gene data show CDR1 as SGHTA and CDR2 as FQGNSA. The CDR3 contains 14 residues. The V end was cut by 3 bases, the J end by 6 bases, with 14 bases between. The CDR3 spells CASSFMGMWAEAFF. CDR3 sequence (DNA): TGTGCCAGCAGCTTTATGGGGATGTGGGCTGAAGCTTTCTTT. The entire variable domain, with the rest obtained from reference TRBV7-2 and TRBJ1-1, is as follows: GAGVSQSPSNKVTEKGKDVELRCDPISGHTALYWYRQSLGQGLEFLIYFQGNSAPDKSGLPSDRFSAERTGGSVSTLTIQRTQQEDSAVYLCASSFMGMWAEAFFGQGTRLTVV.

This clone was counted ten times or more. The CDR3 DNA reads TGTGCCAGCACTCCCGTGGGCAGCCCGAACACTGAAGCTTTCTTT. Translated: CASTPVGSPNTEAFF. The genes are TRBV5-6 and TRBJ1-1; D is uncertain. The length of the CDR3 is 15 residues. Germline CDR1 reads SGHDT; CDR2 reads YYEEEE. Trimming stripped 6 bases from V and 1 base from J, with 16 bases between.

This clone was detected ten times or more. Other DNA sequences from this sample encode an identical CDR3 as well. This chain joins TRBV7-8 and TRBJ2-7; 7 bases are shared with TRBD1. Germline-derived CDR1 and CDR2 are SGHVS and FQNEAQ. J lost 0 bases, V lost 5 bases, and 1 base had no gene match. The CDR3 consists of 13 residues. As DNA, the CDR3 is TGTGCCAGCAGCCGGGACAGCTCCTACGAGCAGTACTTC. This translates into CASSRDSSYEQYF.

V usage is TRBV25-1 and J usage is TRBJ1-1; the D gene is possibly TRBD1 (5 bases). CDR1 is MGHDK and CDR2 is SYGVNS in the germline V gene. This CDR3 has 11 residues. The CDR3 sequence is CVATENTEAFF. The CDR3 bases are TGTGTCGCGACAGAGAACACTGAAGCTTTCTTT.

The CDR3 loop reads CATSTGIQETQYF. The CDR3 coding sequence is TGTGCCACCTCGACAGGGATCCAAGAGACCCAGTACTTC. The chain carries TRBV11-2 and TRBJ2-5, with 7 positions matching TRBD1. J was trimmed by 1 base and V by 10 bases; bases with no gene match: 6. CDR3 length: 13 residues. Germline V lookup: CDR1 SGHAT, CDR2 FQNNGV.

The CDR3 loop reads CASSLGGTGGLDEQFF. CDR3 coding DNA: TGTGCCAGCAGTTTAGGAGGGACAGGGGGATTGGATGAGCAGTTCTTC. The chain couples TRBV7-3 to TRBJ2-1; TRBD1 matches 11 bases. Losses at the gene ends were 6 bases for V and 8 bases for J; bases not matched to a gene: 12. The CDR3 runs to 16 residues. Germline V CDR1 and CDR2: SGHTA, FQGTGA. The entire variable domain, with the rest obtained from reference TRBV7-3 and TRBJ2-1, is as follows: GAGVSQTPSNKVTEKGKYVELRCDPISGHTALYWYRQSLGQGPEFLIYFQGTGAADDSGLPNDRFFAVRPEGSVSTLKIQRTERGDSAVYLCASSLGGTGGLDEQFFGPGTRLTVL.

This chain joins TRBV4-2 and TRBJ2-7, with D perhaps given as TRBD1 or TRBD2 (6 bases each). Trimming cost V 0 bases and J 6 bases, with 15 bases left between them. The CDR3 runs to 15 residues. Germline-derived CDR1 and CDR2 are LGHNA and YNFKEQ. CDR3 DNA sequence: TGTGCCAGCAGCCAAGATCTGCGGAGGGGGACCGAGCAGTACTTC. It codes for CASSQDLRRGTEQYF.

In the case of this clone: This may arise from a read error, as a much more abundant clone is one base away. The chain recombines TRBV4-2 with TRBJ2-7; a weak D match, TRBD2 (6 bases). V dropped 2 bases and J dropped 1 base, with 12 bases sitting between them. Germline loops: CDR1 LGHNA, CDR2 YNFKEQ. The CDR3 length is 15 residues. CDR3 nucleotide sequence: TGTGCCAGCAGCCAATGTCAGGACTATTCCTACGAGCAGTACTTC. The encoded protein is CASSQCQDYSYEQYF.

The CDR3: CSAYNNYGYTF. CDR3 nucleotide sequence: TGCAGTGCTTACAATAACTATGGCTACACCTTC. The V gene is TRBV20-1, the J gene TRBJ1-2, with unresolved D. Germline CDR1 and CDR2: DFQATT and SNEGSKA (reference sequence). V was shortened by 5 bases and J by 1 base, with 5 bases between the two germline ends. The CDR3 runs 11 residues.

V is TRBV21-1 and J is TRBJ1-1; the table's D call, TRBD1, was not checked against the DNA. TRBV21-1 is a pseudogene segment. The CDR3 spans 19 residues. CDR3 sequence: CASSKEEGQGGKMNTEAFF. CDR3 nucleotides: TGTGCCAGCAGCAAAGAGGAGGGACAGGGGGGGAAAATGAACACTGAAGCTTTCTTT.

V is TRBV11-2 and J is TRBJ2-7; 10 positions match TRBD1. Per the germline V gene, CDR1 is SGHAT and CDR2 is FQNNGV. This CDR3 has 15 residues. After removal of 5 bases from V and 5 bases from J, the junction contained 9 bases not matched to a gene. CDR3 sequence: CASSRLGTGVHEQYF. The CDR3 DNA reads TGTGCCAGCAGCCGACTCGGGACAGGGGTTCACGAGCAGTACTTC.

J is TRBJ2-7 and V is TRBV28; 10 nucleotides line up with TRBD1. Trimming took 5 bases from V and 1 from J; bases not matched to a gene: 5. This CDR3 is built from 15 residues. CDR1 is MDHEN, CDR2 SYDVKM, per germline. CDR3 in DNA: TGTGCCAGCAGTACCCTGGGACAGGGGTCCTACGAGCAGTACTTC. This codes for CASSTLGQGSYEQYF.

The chain recombines TRBV11-2 with TRBJ2-6; D unresolved. Germline loops: CDR1 SGHAT, CDR2 FQNNGV. V was trimmed by 4 bases and J by 4 bases, leaving 11 bases between them. The CDR3 consists of 15 residues. The CDR3 loop reads CASSSLEAGANVLTF. The CDR3 DNA is TGTGCCAGCAGCTCCCTTGAGGCGGGGGCCAACGTCCTGACTTTC.

The J gene is TRBJ1-1, the V gene TRBV20-1; D is uncertain. The germline V gene has CDR1 DFQATT and CDR2 SNEGSKA (reference sequence). This CDR3 region has 10 residues. Deletions cut 5 bases from V and 8 bases from J, with 9 bases between. The CDR3 sequence is CSALTTEAFF. The CDR3 DNA reads as TGCAGTGCTCTGACCACGGAAGCTTTCTTT.

This sequence joins TRBV18 and TRBJ2-7; D is ambiguous. The V end lost 0 bases, the J end lost 3 bases, and 9 bases lay between the germline ends. The CDR3 length is 14 residues. Germline CDR1 and CDR2: KGHSH and LQKENI. This CDR3 reads CASSPPDGYYEQYF. For the CDR3, the DNA is TGTGCCAGCTCACCACCTGACGGTTACTACGAGCAGTACTTC.

The chain uses TRBV27 and TRBJ2-4; 10 nucleotides line up with TRBD1. This CDR3 comprises 16 residues. CDR1 and CDR2 (germline): MNHEY, SMNVEV (reference sequence). J was trimmed by 3 bases and V by 5 bases; bases with no gene match: 7. The CDR3 loop reads CASSPLGTGDKNIQYF. The DNA for the CDR3 is TGTGCCAGCAGTCCACTCGGGACAGGGGACAAAAACATTCAGTACTTC.